This is a list of T cell receptor beta chains from one sample in a study of blood T cell repertoires in COVID-19. Libraries were prepared by immunoSEQ multiplex PCR; TCRdb keeps only in-frame clonotypes and omits some of them. Seen here are about 51,000 clones, approximately 86% observed once, and the top ten hold over 1%. The material sequenced was peripheral blood. The receptors derive from a man aged 55 to 69 with acute or convalescent COVID-19. CDR3s include the opening cysteine and the closing phenylalanine or tryptophan. D genes are given only for firm matches. Clone sizes are given selectively: once, few, many, or a class where the clone is expanded.

clone_size d_call j_call v_call cdr3_aa cdr3_nt
- - TRBJ1-1 TRBV29-1 CSVERGNTEAFF TGCAGCGTTGAACGGGGGAACACTGAAGCTTTCTTT
once - TRBJ1-1 TRBV18 CASSPWAGANTEAFF TGTGCCAGCTCACCATGGGCAGGGGCGAACACTGAAGCTTTCTTT
- TRBD1 TRBJ1-1 TRBV27 CASSYRGQRNTEAFF TGTGCCAGCAGTTACCGGGGACAGCGGAATACTGAAGCTTTCTTT
- - TRBJ1-5 TRBV27 CASSLPGNQPQHF TGTGCCAGCAGTTTGCCGGGCAATCAGCCCCAGCATTTT
medium-sized - TRBJ1-2 TRBV3-1/TRBV3-2 CASSQGMADYGYTF TGTGCCAGCAGCCAAGGCATGGCGGACTATGGCTACACCTTC
- TRBD2 TRBJ2-3 TRBV7-9 CASSGLAGGTDTQYF TGTGCCAGCAGCGGACTAGCCGGTGGCACAGATACGCAGTATTTT
- TRBD1 TRBJ2-1 TRBV28 CASSAPDREIVDEQFF TGTGCCAGCAGTGCCCCTGACAGGGAAATCGTCGATGAGCAGTTCTTC
few - TRBJ2-3 TRBV11-3 CASSIRGTDTQYF TGTGCCAGCAGCATCAGGGGCACAGATACGCAGTATTTT
- TRBD2 TRBJ2-7 TRBV5-4 CASSLGRAGGKYEQYF TGTGCCAGCAGCTTGGGTCGAGCGGGGGGCAAGTACGAGCAGTACTTC
- - TRBJ2-7 TRBV4-2 CASSQDTPQGIYEQYF TGTGCCAGCAGCCAAGATACCCCCCAGGGTATCTACGAGCAGTACTTC
- TRBD2 TRBJ2-1 TRBV11-2 CASSLDGRKYNEQFF TGTGCCAGCAGCTTAGACGGGAGGAAGTACAATGAGCAGTTCTTC
- - TRBJ1-5 TRBV19 CASLRGVWDNQPQHF TGTGCCAGCCTCCGCGGGGTTTGGGACAATCAGCCCCAGCATTTT
- - TRBJ2-7 TRBV6-2/TRBV6-3 CASSYPGSAGEQYF TGTGCCAGCAGTTACCCCGGGTCGGCGGGGGAGCAGTACTTC
- TRBD1 TRBJ1-4 TRBV4-1 CASSRIRTGTNEKLFF TGCGCCAGCAGCCGAATTCGGACAGGGACTAATGAAAAACTGTTTTTT
- TRBD1 TRBJ2-2 TRBV7-9 CASTTLRDRNTGELFF TGTGCCAGCACCACCCTTAGGGACAGGAACACCGGGGAGCTGTTTTTT
- - TRBJ2-7 TRBV7-2 CASSSQGLNEQYF TGTGCCAGCAGCTCCCAGGGGCTCAACGAGCAGTACTTC
- TRBD1 TRBJ2-5 TRBV28 CASSAYRQGGETQYF TGTGCCAGCAGTGCTTATCGACAGGGGGGAGAGACCCAGTACTTC
- - TRBJ1-6 TRBV6-6 CATSKGGTGNSPLHF TGTGCCACCTCGAAGGGAGGGACCGGGAATTCACCCCTCCACTTT
- TRBD2 TRBJ2-1 TRBV13 CASSISGGKYNEQFF TGTGCCAGCAGCATTAGCGGGGGCAAATACAATGAGCAGTTCTTC
few TRBD1 TRBJ2-7 TRBV6-6 CASSLPGTGPYEQYF TGTGCCAGCAGTTTACCCGGGACAGGGCCCTACGAGCAGTACTTC
- - TRBJ2-7 TRBV14 CASSKGVGYEQYF TGTGCCAGCAGCAAGGGGGTCGGTTACGAGCAGTACTTC
- - TRBJ2-1 TRBV4-1 CASSQDSGNSYNEQFF TGCGCCAGCAGCCAAGATAGCGGAAATTCCTACAATGAGCAGTTCTTC
- - TRBJ1-3 TRBV15 CATSRDLTGNTIYF TGTGCCACCAGCAGAGATCTCACAGGGAACACCATATATTTT
- - TRBJ1-1 TRBV5-5 CASSLVERNTEAFF TGTGCCAGCAGCTTGGTTGAGAGGAACACTGAAGCTTTCTTT
once TRBD1 TRBJ2-7 TRBV5-1 CASSFGGTGTYEQYF TGCGCCAGCAGCTTTGGGGGGACAGGGACCTACGAGCAGTACTTC
- - TRBJ1-6 TRBV11-2 CASSPDGGSYNSPLHF TGTGCCAGCAGCCCGGACGGAGGCTCCTATAATTCACCCCTCCACTTT
- - TRBJ1-6 TRBV27 CASSIQLGGSVYSPLHF TGTGCCAGCAGTATCCAGTTAGGGGGATCGGTTTATTCACCCCTCCACTTT
- TRBD2 TRBJ2-5 TRBV14 CASSLGLAGVETQYF TGTGCCAGCAGCCTGGGACTAGCGGGAGTAGAGACCCAGTACTTC
- - TRBJ1-1 TRBV28 CASIQQVNTEAFF TGTGCCAGCATCCAACAGGTGAACACTGAAGCTTTCTTT
- TRBD1 TRBJ2-3 TRBV9 CASSVAPGGGTDTQYF TGTGCCAGCAGCGTAGCGCCAGGGGGCGGCACAGATACGCAGTATTTT
- TRBD1 TRBJ1-5 TRBV7-9 CASSLGTGNQPQHF TGTGCCAGCAGCTTAGGGACAGGGAATCAGCCCCAGCATTTT
- TRBD2 TRBJ2-3 TRBV5-1 CASSWTSGRTDTQYF TGCGCCAGCAGCTGGACTAGCGGACGCACAGATACGCAGTATTTT
- TRBD2 TRBJ2-1 TRBV6-2/TRBV6-3 CASSQYAGGPNEQFF TGTGCCAGCAGCCAATATGCGGGGGGGCCGAATGAGCAGTTCTTC
- TRBD1 TRBJ1-5 TRBV29-1 CSVGQGWQPQHF TGCAGCGTCGGACAGGGCTGGCAGCCCCAGCATTTT
- - TRBJ2-7 TRBV5-1 CASAGTYLRDEQYF TGCGCCAGCGCTGGGACATATTTGAGGGACGAGCAGTACTTC
- - TRBJ1-1 TRBV11-3 CASSLVGQGTEAFF TGTGCCAGCAGCTTAGTCGGCCAGGGCACTGAAGCTTTCTTT
- - TRBJ2-4 TRBV7-8 CASSAKQGLAKNIQYF TGTGCCAGCAGCGCGAAACAGGGCTTAGCCAAAAACATTCAGTACTTC
- - TRBJ2-2 TRBV7-6 CASRTTGNTGELFF TGTGCCAGCAGAACGACAGGGAACACCGGGGAGCTGTTTTTT
few TRBD2 TRBJ2-3 TRBV6-4 CASSELAGGPSDTQYF TGTGCCAGCAGTGAACTAGCGGGGGGGCCCTCAGATACGCAGTATTTT
once TRBD2 TRBJ2-3 TRBV5-1 CASSLGQRGYIDTQYF TGCGCCAGCAGCTTGGGACAGCGGGGGTATATTGATACGCAGTATTTT
few TRBD2 TRBJ2-7 TRBV5-1 CASSPGGTSGSYEQYF TGCGCCAGCAGCCCGGGAGGGACTAGCGGGAGCTACGAGCAGTACTTC
- - TRBJ1-1 TRBV6-2/TRBV6-3 CASSGGRGPMNTEAFF TGTGCCAGCAGTGGCGGGAGAGGCCCTATGAACACTGAAGCTTTCTTT
- TRBD1 TRBJ1-5 TRBV6-6 CASSYFGQGANQPQHF TGTGCCAGCAGTTACTTTGGACAGGGGGCTAATCAGCCCCAGCATTTT
few - TRBJ2-3 TRBV15 CATSTDIPSDTQYF TGTGCCACCAGCACGGACATCCCCTCAGATACGCAGTATTTT
- - TRBJ2-7 TRBV11-3 CASSFERPGNSYEQYF TGTGCCAGCAGCTTTGAGAGGCCAGGGAACTCCTACGAGCAGTACTTC
once - TRBJ1-6 TRBV18 CASSPGQPPLHF TGTGCCAGCTCACCGGGACAACCACCCCTCCACTTT
- - TRBJ2-3 TRBV6-5 CASSYPTDCTDTQYF TGTGCCAGCAGTTATCCGACAGATTGCACAGATACGCAGTATTTT
- - TRBJ2-5 TRBV7-2 CASSPQADWVETQYF TGTGCCAGCAGCCCACAGGCAGATTGGGTTGAGACCCAGTACTTC
- TRBD2 TRBJ2-2 TRBV2 CASNSGRRGGELFF TGTGCCAGCAATAGCGGGAGGAGAGGCGGGGAGCTGTTTTTT
- TRBD1 TRBJ1-6 TRBV9 CASSTAGTGGSPLHF TGTGCCAGCAGCACCGCCGGGACAGGGGGCTCACCCCTCCACTTT
- TRBD1 TRBJ1-1 TRBV19 CASTSDRGAFF TGTGCCAGTACCTCGGACAGGGGTGCTTTCTTT
- - TRBJ2-1 TRBV18 CASSLRQASRGNEQFF TGTGCCAGCTCACTTCGACAGGCCTCGCGAGGCAATGAGCAGTTCTTC
- - TRBJ2-3 TRBV29-1 CSVEGSPDTQYF TGCAGCGTTGAAGGCAGTCCAGATACGCAGTATTTT
- - TRBJ1-2 TRBV25-1 CASSEYRGFVDGYTF TGTGCCAGCAGTGAATATCGGGGGTTCGTGGATGGCTACACCTTC
- - TRBJ1-6 TRBV5-4 CASSLATAYNSPLHF TGTGCCAGCAGCTTGGCCACAGCCTATAATTCACCCCTCCACTTT
- TRBD1 TRBJ1-2 TRBV3-1/TRBV3-2 CASSPVLKTGNGYTF TGTGCCAGCAGCCCGGTCTTGAAGACAGGGAATGGCTACACCTTC
- - TRBJ2-1 TRBV29-1 CSVGRLAQNEQFF TGCAGCGTTGGACGTCTAGCGCAAAATGAGCAGTTCTTC